This entry features one T cell receptor (beta chain) sequence. The antigen it recognizes is unknown. No qualities accompany the bases; no much larger clone lies one base away. Collaborating institutions collected whole blood in K2EDTA tubes following their own protocols. For TCRbeta analysis, collaborators shipped samples in one of three forms: frozen whole blood, isolated PBMCs, or DNA extracted from either of those sample types. Based on the germline V gene, the CDR1 and CDR2 sequences are SGHRS and YFSETQ. Spanning cysteine to phenylalanine, the CDR3 consists of 16 amino acids. Left in the record is the CDR3 DNA by itself, 48 bases read in frame from the first base. Trimmed from V: 0 bases; trimmed from J: 0 bases; junction bases lacking a gene match: 5. The data originate from a study of blood T cell repertoires in COVID-19 (dated by TCRdb to about 2020). Looking at the study overall: Collaborator samples came from the United States, Italy and Spain and covered acute and convalescent phases of COVID-19. The material from the prospective study consisted of cDNA or gDNA derived from T cells, B-cell-depleted T cells, or PBMCs. The dataset comprised deeply sampled blood TCRbeta repertoires from subjects exposed to, actively infected with, or recovered from COVID-19. The repertoires were made available in a free public database intended to serve as a resource for research on the immune response to SARS-CoV-2. The samples were drawn from the first 160 participants of the ongoing ImmuneRACE study and from roughly 1,300 subjects provided by 6 global collaborators. The sample metadata nearly always contained a de-identified subject ID, COVID-19 status, age in years and sex. Where HLA class I and class II types were available, the types were taken from metadata supplied by the sample provider, not from assay-based typing. What the authors observed across the whole study: How much clinical and demographic metadata was included differed by source and by participant, and the metadata was provided uncurated.

The immunoSEQ Assay, a bias-controlled multiplex PCR, was used to amplify TCRbeta CDR3 regions from genomic DNA. The authors processed their data as follows. The number of nucleated cells in each sample was estimated by amplification of reference gene primers within the assay. Sequence reads were collapsed and filtered to measure the absolute abundance of every unique TCRbeta CDR3 rearrangement. For each sample, productive Simpson clonality was calculated by taking the square root of Simpson's diversity index across productive rearrangements. Not all clones reach the TCRdb copy of this immuneACCESS table, which keeps in-frame sequences only. Checked studies attribute under half of the gap to unresolved V genes and leave the rest unexplained. V and J calls and clone size are given by that table; D and trimming were obtained from the DNA. Across this sample there are some 250,000 clones, with nearly 90% seen only once. The biggest ten clones account for about 0.7% of the sample.

The specimen was peripheral blood. Rearrangement joined TRBV5-1 to TRBJ1-1; the junction holds 7 bases that match TRBD1. The receptor comes from a human donor in a cohort sampled during active COVID-19. The DNA is as follows: TGCGCCAGCAGCTTGGTTGTAGGGGGCCTGAACACTGAAGCTTTCTTT. The encoded protein is CASSLVVGGLNTEAFF.